This record covers a single TCR beta chain. The data derive from a study of metastatic and nonmetastatic thyroid tumors. Study information: Comparative analysis of repertoires was undertaken across blood and tumor or nodule tissue obtained from malignant and benign thyroid patients.

Before thyroid surgery, none of the patients had received any treatment. Using MiXCR, TCRdb re-called clones from the PCR reads. The sample contains 15,000 to 20,000 clones, 22% of which appear only once. Germline CDR1 reads LGHDT; CDR2 reads YNNKEL (reference sequence). V lost 2 bases and J lost 6, with 10 bases in between. This CDR3 region has 14 residues. The origin of this receptor is a female donor with papillary thyroid cancer or a benign thyroid nodule (not recorded which). Some clones in this sample may be carry-over from other donors' samples. The chain employs TRBV3-1 and TRBJ2-2, with a possible D match to TRBD1 (6 bases). The material sequenced was adjacent normal tissue. The CDR3 DNA is TGTGCCAGCAGCCAAAACAGGGCATCCGGGGAGCTGTTTTTT. Its translation: CASSQNRASGELFF.